Below are 28 T cell receptor beta chains sequenced from a single sample in a study of CD8 T cells in Susac syndrome. RNA was extracted with the RNeasy kit, and a quantity of about 0.5 to 1 ug was reverse transcribed using random hexamers. Using its own MiXCR run on the immunoSEQ multiplex PCR reads, TCRdb lists one record per CDR3 protein. Of about 140,000 distinct CDR3 sequences in the sample, 95% are singletons; the top ten hold about 0.11%. The material sequenced was CD4+ T cells from PBMCs. These receptors all stem from a human donor with multiple sclerosis.

This rearrangement joins TRBV11-2 to TRBJ1-4, with D perhaps TRBD1 (5 bases). Trimming pared 4 bases from V and 7 bases from J, leaving 16 bases between. The CDR3 is made up of 15 amino acids. CDR1 is SGHAT, CDR2 FQNNGV, per germline. The CDR3 reads CASSWGGTGSEKLFF. The CDR3 DNA reads as TGTGCCAGCAGCTGGGGGGGGACGGGAAGTGAAAAACTGTTTTTT.

The chain recombines TRBV5-1 with TRBJ1-4; no definite D call. V lost 0 bases, J lost 5 bases, and 11 bases lay in between. CDR1 SGHRS and CDR2 YFSETQ come from the germline V gene. The CDR3 extends over 15 amino acids. CDR3 in DNA: TGCGCCAGCAGCTTGGAAGGAATAGGAAATGAAAAACTGTTTTTT. Translating it yields CASSLEGIGNEKLFF.

The chain is built from TRBV29-1 and TRBJ2-7; 7 nucleotides match TRBD1. V gave up 4 bases and J gave up 5 bases; unmatched junction bases: 8. CDR3 size: 13 residues. Germline V gene sequence: CDR1 SQVTM, CDR2 ANQGSEA. Written as DNA, the CDR3 is TGCAGCGTTGTGAGGGACAGCCCCCACGAGCAGTACTTC. As protein: CSVVRDSPHEQYF.

The chain links TRBV27 to TRBJ2-5, with 9 nucleotides matching TRBD1. The CDR3 contains 15 residues. Germline V gene sequence: CDR1 MNHEY, CDR2 SMNVEV (reference sequence). V lost 5 bases to trimming and J lost 5 bases; unmatched junction nucleotides: 9. The CDR3, as DNA: TGTGCCAGCAGTACAGCCGGGACAGGGAGGGAGACCCAGTACTTC. Amino acid sequence: CASSTAGTGRETQYF.

The J gene is TRBJ1-2, the V gene TRBV28; D is undetermined. The CDR3 length is 14 residues. V gave up 6 bases and J gave up 1 base, with 12 bases separating them. The germline V gene encodes CDR1 MDHEN and CDR2 SYDVKM. This CDR3 is CASSSIEDNYGYTF. Written as DNA, the CDR3 is TGTGCCAGCAGCTCTATCGAAGATAACTATGGCTACACCTTC.

The V and J genes are TRBV20-1 and TRBJ2-4, with TRBD2 matching 7 bases. After removal of 0 bases from V and 6 bases from J, the junction contained 5 bases not matched to a gene. Germline V gives CDR1 DFQATT, CDR2 SNEGSKA (reference sequence). This CDR3 contains 14 residues. CDR3 protein: CSARDGRGGNIQYF. DNA for the CDR3: TGCAGTGCTAGAGATGGGAGGGGAGGAAACATTCAGTACTTC.

The chain is built from TRBV5-4 and TRBJ2-3, with 12 positions matching TRBD2. The junction had 17 bases not matched to a gene; V was cut back by 4 bases and J by 2 bases. The CDR3 length is 20 residues. Germline V CDR1 and CDR2: SGHNT, YYREEE (reference sequence). This chain's CDR3 is CASSPKGPRLAGGTTDTQYF. CDR3 coding DNA: TGTGCCAGCAGCCCCAAAGGACCGCGTCTAGCGGGGGGGACCACAGATACGCAGTATTTT.

This clonotype was recorded only once. The chain joins TRBV6-1 to TRBJ2-2; D call uncertain. Germline loops: CDR1 MNHNS, CDR2 SASEGT. V was trimmed by 3 bases and J by 4 bases, leaving 6 bases between them. CDR3 size: 13 residues. The CDR3 sequence: CASSDRGTGELFF. CDR3 nucleotides: TGTGCCAGCAGTGATCGCGGCACCGGGGAGCTGTTTTTT.

The chain uses TRBV28 and TRBJ1-2, with 7 positions matching TRBD1. V shed 6 bases and J 3 bases; nucleotides not matched to a gene: 7. CDR1 and CDR2 (germline): MDHEN, SYDVKM. The CDR3 has 14 amino acids. The CDR3 DNA is TGTGCCAGCAGCCGGGGACAGAAGTACTATGGCTACACCTTC. Translating gives CASSRGQKYYGYTF.

This chain joins TRBV27 and TRBJ2-7; a weak D match, TRBD2 (5 bases). Germline CDR1 and CDR2: MNHEY and SMNVEV (reference sequence). The CDR3 covers 13 residues. The V end was cut by 9 bases, the J end by 4 bases, with 16 bases between. Written as DNA, the CDR3 is TGTGCCAGTTCCGGGATGTCTTATTACGAGCAGTACTTC. Protein product: CASSGMSYYEQYF.

The J gene is TRBJ2-2, the V gene TRBV29-1; D call uncertain. Trimming left V 7 bases short and J 8 bases short, with 14 bases between. Germline CDR1 reads SQVTM; CDR2 reads ANQGSEA. This CDR3 region has 12 residues. Here the CDR3 DNA reads TGCAGCGGTACCGGCTTAACTGGGGAGCTGTTTTTT. Translation gives CSGTGLTGELFF.

Worth noting for this clonotype: A junction end diverges from the germline sequence, so it may reflect a read error. The chain links TRBV7-9 to TRBJ2-7; TRBD1 matches 8 bases. Per germline, CDR1 SEHNR and CDR2 FQNEAQ (reference sequence). CDR3 length: 16 amino acids. CDR3 sequence (DNA): TGTGCCAGCAGCCTAGCAACACGGACAGGGCCTTACGAGCAGTACTTC. Residues: CASSLATRTGPYEQYF.

The rearrangement links TRBV6-2 or TRBV6-3 to TRBJ1-1, with no clear D. The CDR3 is 14 amino acids. Trimming took 4 bases from V and 0 from J, leaving 9 bases between them. Per the germline V gene, CDR1 is MNHEY and CDR2 is SVGEGT. CDR3 sequence reads: CASSSRVMNTEAFF. The CDR3 DNA sequence: TGTGCCAGCAGTTCTAGGGTCATGAACACTGAAGCTTTCTTT.

The rearrangement joins TRBV5-4 to TRBJ2-1; TRBD1 matches at 8 bases. The CDR3 is 13 residues long. CDR1 SGHNT and CDR2 YYREEE come from the germline V gene (reference sequence). The junction had 7 bases not matched to a gene; V was cut back by 9 bases and J by 5 bases. The CDR3 reads CANQDRANNEQFF. Here the CDR3 DNA reads TGTGCCAACCAGGACAGGGCCAACAATGAGCAGTTCTTC.

This chain connects TRBV20-1 to TRBJ2-7; TRBD2 matches at 10 bases. Germline values: CDR1 DFQATT, CDR2 SNEGSKA (reference sequence). The CDR3 length is 16 residues. V dropped 3 bases and J dropped 0; count of bases not matched to a gene: 8. The CDR3 region is CSASRPTSGVSYEQYF. As DNA, the CDR3 is TGCAGTGCTAGTCGCCCTACTAGCGGGGTCTCCTACGAGCAGTACTTC.

The chain is built from TRBV5-1 and TRBJ1-2; 10 positions agree with TRBD1. Germline values: CDR1 SGHRS, CDR2 YFSETQ. V was clipped by 4 bases and J by 5 bases; unmatched bases: 5. The CDR3 is 14 amino acids. The CDR3 sequence: CASSTGQGPYGYTF. The CDR3 nucleotides are TGCGCCAGCAGCACGGGACAGGGGCCTTATGGCTACACCTTC.

V gene TRBV5-6 combines with J gene TRBJ2-1; 13 bases map to TRBD2. CDR1 and CDR2 from the germline V gene are SGHDT and YYEEEE. V shed 3 bases and J 8 bases; nucleotides not matched to a gene: 5. The CDR3 spans 15 residues. CDR3 residues: CASSYWTSGSDEQFF. In DNA, the CDR3 is TGTGCCAGCAGCTACTGGACTAGCGGGAGCGATGAGCAGTTCTTC.

V is TRBV27 and J is TRBJ2-1; D is unclear. The CDR3 sequence is 14 residues long. V was shortened by 3 bases and J by 8 bases, with 14 bases between the two germline ends. Germline V gene data show CDR1 as MNHEY and CDR2 as SMNVEV (reference sequence). In DNA, the CDR3 is TGTGCCAGCAGTTTTATGGTCGAACTGGATGAGCAGTTCTTC. It translates to CASSFMVELDEQFF.

CDR3 residues: CSAGDGSYNEQFF. CDR3 sequence (DNA): TGCAGTGCTGGGGACGGGTCCTACAATGAGCAGTTCTTC. The rearrangement links TRBV20-1 to TRBJ2-1; the D call may be TRBD1 or TRBD2 (5 bases each). CDR1 DFQATT and CDR2 SNEGSKA come from the germline V gene (reference sequence). The CDR3 runs 13 residues. V was pared by 5 bases and J by 1 base, with 9 bases between.

V is TRBV3-1 and J is TRBJ2-1; a weak D match, TRBD1 (6 bases). The CDR3 is made up of 12 amino acids. CDR1 and CDR2 from the germline V gene are LGHDT and YNNKEL (reference sequence). Trimming stripped 5 bases from V and 9 bases from J, with 11 bases between. CDR3 amino acids: CASSWGLAEQFF. In DNA, the CDR3 is TGTGCCAGCAGCTGGGGGCTTGCTGAGCAGTTCTTC.

Regarding this clonotype: The junction departs from the called germline gene at one end, perhaps through a read error. In DNA, the CDR3 is TGCAGCGTCAAGACAGGGGACAACGTCCTGACTTTC. Translation gives CSVKTGDNVLTF. The rearrangement links TRBV29-1 to TRBJ2-6, with 8 positions matching TRBD1. Germline values: CDR1 SQVTM, CDR2 ANQGSEA. This CDR3 is built from 12 residues.

The V and J genes are TRBV29-1 and TRBJ2-3; 10 bases match TRBD2. The CDR3 is 16 amino acids. Germline V gives CDR1 SQVTM, CDR2 ANQGSEA. With V trimmed by 4 bases and J by 3 bases, 10 bases remained unmatched. The CDR3 sequence is CSVGWGSGLATDTQYF. The DNA for the CDR3 is TGCAGCGTTGGATGGGGCTCGGGACTAGCGACAGATACGCAGTATTTT.

The chain has TRBV29-1 and TRBJ2-5; D gene uncertain. Trimming pared 0 bases from V and 2 bases from J, leaving 4 bases between. The CDR3 loop spans 12 amino acids. The V gene's germline CDR1 is SQVTM and CDR2 ANQGSEA. CDR3 sequence (DNA): TGCAGCGTTGAAGAAGGGCAAGAGACCCAGTACTTC. Amino acid sequence: CSVEEGQETQYF.

This chain links TRBV9 with TRBJ2-3; TRBD2 matches 11 bases. From germline, CDR1 is SGDLS and CDR2 YYNGEE. Unmatched junction bases numbered 9, after V lost 6 bases and J lost 9 bases. This CDR3 has 14 residues. CDR3 bases: TGTGCCAGCAACTTTGGACTAGCGGGTGAAACGCAGTATTTT. It translates to CASNFGLAGETQYF.

The J gene is TRBJ2-2, the V gene TRBV28, with a weak D call TRBD2 (6 bases). V lost 3 bases to trimming and J lost 6 bases, with 14 bases between them. Germline V gene lookup returns CDR1 MDHEN and CDR2 SYDVKM. The length of the CDR3 is 15 residues. CDR3 loop: CASSFGTPQSGELFF. As DNA, the CDR3 is TGTGCCAGCAGTTTCGGGACTCCGCAATCCGGGGAGCTGTTTTTT.

There are a few counts of this clonotype. The J gene is TRBJ1-5, the V gene TRBV7-9; TRBD1 matches 8 bases. This CDR3 has 13 residues. V lost 4 bases to trimming and J lost 4 bases; unmatched junction nucleotides: 0. The germline V gene encodes CDR1 SEHNR and CDR2 FQNEAQ (reference sequence). For the CDR3, the DNA is TGTGCCAGCAGCTGGACAGGGAATCAGCCCCAGCATTTT. Its protein is CASSWTGNQPQHF.

J is TRBJ1-6 and V is TRBV20-1, with no clear D. CDR1 is DFQATT, CDR2 SNEGSKA, per germline (reference sequence). V lost 1 base to trimming and J lost 0 bases, with 7 bases between them. CDR3 length: 15 residues. The CDR3 sequence: CSARGYSSYNSPLHF. The CDR3 coding sequence is TGCAGTGCTAGAGGGTATAGCTCCTATAATTCACCCCTCCACTTT.

This sequence joins TRBV27 and TRBJ2-3; the match to TRBD1 covers 9 bases. Germline V gene lookup returns CDR1 MNHEY and CDR2 SMNVEV (reference sequence). This CDR3 region has 15 residues. With V trimmed by 4 bases and J by 7 bases, 9 bases remained unmatched. The CDR3 reads CASSWGTGTTNTQYF. The CDR3 region has the DNA TGTGCCAGCAGTTGGGGGACAGGGACCACGAATACGCAGTATTTT.